The rows below give T cell receptor beta chains drawn from one sample of a study of blood T cell repertoires in COVID-19. Method: immunoSEQ multiplex PCR; TCRdb's copy keeps in-frame clones and lacks some. This table holds about 75,000 clones, 70% to 85% found once. Specimen: peripheral blood. The receptors come from a woman between 45 and 65 years old with acute or convalescent COVID-19. Both conserved end residues are part of each CDR3. The D gene is left open where the match is weak. Size is stated for part of the rows, as once, few or many counts, or as a class when the clone is expanded.

abundance	d_gene	v_gene	j_gene	CDR3aa	CDR3nt
-	-	TRBV5-1	TRBJ2-7	CASSNFNEQYF	TGCGCCAGCAGCAACTTTAACGAGCAGTACTTC
few	-	TRBV29-1	TRBJ1-6	CSVAEGEGPLHF	TGCAGCGTTGCTGAGGGTGAAGGACCCCTCCACTTT
-	TRBD1	TRBV30	TRBJ1-1	CAWSRTGSTRTEAFF	TGTGCCTGGAGTAGGACAGGGAGTACCCGCACTGAAGCTTTCTTT
once	-	TRBV7-2	TRBJ2-5	CASSLSAGGETQYF	TGTGCCAGCAGCTTATCAGCGGGTGGGGAGACCCAGTACTTC
-	-	TRBV5-4	TRBJ1-6	CASSLTGTPLHF	TGTGCCAGCAGCTTGACCGGGACACCCCTCCACTTT
-	TRBD1	TRBV29-1	TRBJ1-2	CSGRQGASSGYTF	TGCAGCGGGAGACAGGGGGCCTCCTCTGGCTACACCTTC
-	-	TRBV28	TRBJ2-7	CASSSGTYEQYF	TGTGCCAGCAGTTCAGGGACCTACGAGCAGTACTTC
-	-	TRBV9	TRBJ1-1	CASSGRKGGDTEAFF	TGCGCCAGCAGCGGGCGAAAGGGGGGGGACACTGAAGCTTTCTTT
-	-	TRBV7-9	TRBJ1-6	CASSQQGSPLHF	TGTGCCAGCAGCCAACAGGGTTCACCCCTCCACTTT
-	TRBD1	TRBV5-1	TRBJ1-2	CASSLPGQAYGYTF	TGCGCCAGCAGCCTACCGGGACAGGCATATGGCTACACCTTC
-	TRBD2	TRBV7-2	TRBJ2-7	CASSLEDGGAYEQYF	TGTGCCAGCAGCTTAGAGGACGGGGGGGCATACGAGCAGTACTTC
-	TRBD2	TRBV10-3	TRBJ2-7	CAISRSGGPNEQYF	TGTGCCATCAGTCGGAGCGGGGGGCCAAACGAGCAGTACTTC